This T cell receptor (beta chain) was profiled in a study of OX40 agonist ivuxolimab in advanced cancers. Study at large: The patients got ivuxolimab, which is an agonistic anti-OX40 (CD134) antibody.

The CDR3 has 12 amino acids. Unmatched junction bases numbered 1, after V lost 6 bases and J lost 4 bases. Per the germline V gene, CDR1 is LNHDA and CDR2 is SQIVND (reference sequence). The data were produced by immunoSEQ multiplex PCR, yet TCRdb's version contains in-frame clones alone and is incomplete. The sample records more than 100,000 clones, 93% being singletons. The J gene is TRBJ1-2, the V gene TRBV19, with TRBD1 matching 8 bases. The clonotype originates from an adult with an advanced solid tumor such as melanoma, head and neck, liver or kidney cancer. This specimen was CD4+ or CD8+ T cells sorted from blood, taken in a trial of the OX40 agonist ivuxolimab. The CDR3 region is CASRTGVYGYTF. CDR3 nucleotides: TGTGCCAGTAGGACAGGGGTCTATGGCTACACCTTC.